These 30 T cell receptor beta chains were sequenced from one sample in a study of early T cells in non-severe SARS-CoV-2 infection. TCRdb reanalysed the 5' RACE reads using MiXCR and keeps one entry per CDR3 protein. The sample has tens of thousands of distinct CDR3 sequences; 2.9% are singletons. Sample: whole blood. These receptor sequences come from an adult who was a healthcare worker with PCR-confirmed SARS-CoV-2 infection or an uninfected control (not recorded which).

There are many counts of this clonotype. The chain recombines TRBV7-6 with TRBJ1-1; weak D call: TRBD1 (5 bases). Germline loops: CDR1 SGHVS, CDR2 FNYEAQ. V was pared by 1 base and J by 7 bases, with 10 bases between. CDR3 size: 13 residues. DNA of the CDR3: TGTGCCAGCAGCTTAGGGGGCTTCGGTGAAGCTTTCTTT. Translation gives CASSLGGFGEAFF.

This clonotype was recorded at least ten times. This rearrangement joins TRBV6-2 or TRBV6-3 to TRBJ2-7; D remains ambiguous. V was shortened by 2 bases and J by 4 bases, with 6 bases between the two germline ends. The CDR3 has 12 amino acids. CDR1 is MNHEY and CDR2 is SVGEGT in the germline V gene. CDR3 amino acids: CASSYPEYEQYV. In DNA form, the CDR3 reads TGTGCCAGCAGTTACCCCGAGTACGAGCAGTACGTC.

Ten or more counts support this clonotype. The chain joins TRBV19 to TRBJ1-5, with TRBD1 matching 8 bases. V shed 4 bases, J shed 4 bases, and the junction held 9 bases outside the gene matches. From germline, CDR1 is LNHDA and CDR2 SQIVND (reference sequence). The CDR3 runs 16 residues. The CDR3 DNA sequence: TGTGCCAGTAGTACCACCAAAACAGGGGGTAATCAGCCCCAGCATTTT. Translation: CASSTTKTGGNQPQHF.

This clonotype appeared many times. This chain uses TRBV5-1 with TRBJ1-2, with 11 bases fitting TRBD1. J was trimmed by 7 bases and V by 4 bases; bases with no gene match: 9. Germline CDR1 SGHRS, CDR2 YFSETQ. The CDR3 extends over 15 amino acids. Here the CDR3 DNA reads TGCGCCAGCAGCCCAGGACAGGGGGCGATGGGTGGCTACACCTTC. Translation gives CASSPGQGAMGGYTF.

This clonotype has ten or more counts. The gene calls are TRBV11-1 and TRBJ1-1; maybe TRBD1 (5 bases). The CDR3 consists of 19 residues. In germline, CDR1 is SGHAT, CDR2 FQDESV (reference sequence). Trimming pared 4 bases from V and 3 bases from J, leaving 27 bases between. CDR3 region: CASSSFPREATLRDTEAFF. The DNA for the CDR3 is TGTGCCAGCAGCTCCTTCCCCAGGGAGGCGACCTTACGGGACACTGAAGCTTTCTTT.

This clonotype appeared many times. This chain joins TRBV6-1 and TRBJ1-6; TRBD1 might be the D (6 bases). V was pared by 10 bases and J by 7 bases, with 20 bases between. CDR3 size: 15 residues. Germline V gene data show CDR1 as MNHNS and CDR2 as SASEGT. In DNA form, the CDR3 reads TGTGCCACCGGCCGTAGTACAGGGCGCAATTCACCCCTCCACTTT. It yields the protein CATGRSTGRNSPLHF.

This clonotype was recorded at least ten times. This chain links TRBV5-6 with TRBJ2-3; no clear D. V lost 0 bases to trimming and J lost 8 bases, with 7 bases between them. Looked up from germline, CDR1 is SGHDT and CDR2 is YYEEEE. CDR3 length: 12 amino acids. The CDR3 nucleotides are TGTGCCAGCAGCTTGGGGATCGCTACGCAGTATTTT. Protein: CASSLGIATQYF.

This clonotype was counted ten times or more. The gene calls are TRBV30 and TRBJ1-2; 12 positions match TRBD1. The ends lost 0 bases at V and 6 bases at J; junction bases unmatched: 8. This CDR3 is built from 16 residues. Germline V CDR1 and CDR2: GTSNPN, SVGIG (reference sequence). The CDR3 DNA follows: TGTGCCTGGAGTGTACTAGGGACAGGGGGCGGAGATGGCTACACCTTC. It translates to CAWSVLGTGGGDGYTF. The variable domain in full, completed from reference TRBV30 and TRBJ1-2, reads SQTIHQWPATLVQPVGSPLSLECTVEGTSNPNLYWYRQAAGRGLQLLFYSVGIGQISSEVPQNLSASRPQDRQFILSSKKLLLSDSGFYLCAWSVLGTGGGDGYTFGSGTRLTVV.

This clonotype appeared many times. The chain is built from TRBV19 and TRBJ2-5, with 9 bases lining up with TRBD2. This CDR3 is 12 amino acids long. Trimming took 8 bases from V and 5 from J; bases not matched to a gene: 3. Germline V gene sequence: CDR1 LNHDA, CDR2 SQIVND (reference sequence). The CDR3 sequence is CASGGGAETQYF. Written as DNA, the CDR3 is TGTGCCAGTGGCGGGGGGGCGGAGACCCAGTACTTC.

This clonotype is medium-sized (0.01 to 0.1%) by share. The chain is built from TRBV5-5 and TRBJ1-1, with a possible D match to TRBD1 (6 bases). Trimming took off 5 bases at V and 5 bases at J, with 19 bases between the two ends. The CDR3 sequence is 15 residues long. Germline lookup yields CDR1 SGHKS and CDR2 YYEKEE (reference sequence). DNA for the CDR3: TGTGCCAGCAGACTGCAGGACAGAGGTTTTACTGAAGCTTTCTTT. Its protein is CASRLQDRGFTEAFF.

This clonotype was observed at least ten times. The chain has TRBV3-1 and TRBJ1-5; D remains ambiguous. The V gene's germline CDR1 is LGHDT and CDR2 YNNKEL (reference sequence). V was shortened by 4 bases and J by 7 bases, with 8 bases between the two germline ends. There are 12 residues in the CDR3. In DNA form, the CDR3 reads TGTGCCAGCAGCCGGGCAAACCAGCCCCAGCATTTT. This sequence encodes CASSRANQPQHF. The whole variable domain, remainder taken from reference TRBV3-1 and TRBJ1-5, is DTAVSQTPKYLVTQMGNDKSIKCEQNLGHDTMYWYKQDSKKFLKIMFSYNNKELIINETVPNRFSPKSPDKAHLNLHINSLELGDSAVYFCASSRANQPQHFGDGTRLSIL.

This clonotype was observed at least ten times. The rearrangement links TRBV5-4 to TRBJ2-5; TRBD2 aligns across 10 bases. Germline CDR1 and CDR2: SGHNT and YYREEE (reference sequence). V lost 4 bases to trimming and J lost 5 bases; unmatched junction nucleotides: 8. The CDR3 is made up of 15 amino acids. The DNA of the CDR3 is TGTGCCAGCAGCCGTGCTAGGACTAGCGGCGAGACCCAGTACTTC. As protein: CASSRARTSGETQYF.

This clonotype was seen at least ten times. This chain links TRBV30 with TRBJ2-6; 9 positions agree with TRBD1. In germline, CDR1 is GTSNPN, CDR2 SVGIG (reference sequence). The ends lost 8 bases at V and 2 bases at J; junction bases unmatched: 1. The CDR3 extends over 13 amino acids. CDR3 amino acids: CAGTGTGANVLTF. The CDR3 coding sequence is TGTGCCGGGACAGGGACTGGGGCCAACGTCCTGACTTTC.

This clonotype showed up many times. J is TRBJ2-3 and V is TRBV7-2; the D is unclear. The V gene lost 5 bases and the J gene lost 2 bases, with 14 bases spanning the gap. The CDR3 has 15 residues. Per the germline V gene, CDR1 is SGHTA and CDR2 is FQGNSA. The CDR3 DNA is TGTGCCAGCAGCCAAAACGGACCAACCACAGATACGCAGTATTTT. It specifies CASSQNGPTTDTQYF.

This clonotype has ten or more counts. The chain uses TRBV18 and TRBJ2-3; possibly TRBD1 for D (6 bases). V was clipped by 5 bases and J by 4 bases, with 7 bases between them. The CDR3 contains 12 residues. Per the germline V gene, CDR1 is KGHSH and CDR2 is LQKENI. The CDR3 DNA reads TGTGCCAGCTCAAACAGGGCAGATACGCAGTATTTT. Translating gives CASSNRADTQYF. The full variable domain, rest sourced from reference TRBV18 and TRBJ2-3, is NAGVMQNPRHLVRRRGQEARLRCSPMKGHSHVYWYRQLPEEGLKFMVYLQKENIIDESGMPKERFSAEFPKEGPSILRIQQVVRGDSAAYFCASSNRADTQYFGPGTRLTVL.

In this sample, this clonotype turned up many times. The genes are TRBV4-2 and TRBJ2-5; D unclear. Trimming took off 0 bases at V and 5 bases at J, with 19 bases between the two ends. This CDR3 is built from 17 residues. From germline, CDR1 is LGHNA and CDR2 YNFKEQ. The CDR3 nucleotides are TGTGCCAGCAGCCAAGATTTGGGTAGCTCGATGGTGGAGACCCAGTACTTC. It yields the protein CASSQDLGSSMVETQYF.

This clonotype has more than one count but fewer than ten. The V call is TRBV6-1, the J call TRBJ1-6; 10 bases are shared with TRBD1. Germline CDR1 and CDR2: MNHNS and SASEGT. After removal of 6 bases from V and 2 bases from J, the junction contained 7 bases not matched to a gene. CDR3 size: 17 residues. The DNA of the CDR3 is TGTGCCAGCAGAGACAAGACAGGGGGCACCTATAATTCACCCCTCCACTTT. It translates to CASRDKTGGTYNSPLHF.

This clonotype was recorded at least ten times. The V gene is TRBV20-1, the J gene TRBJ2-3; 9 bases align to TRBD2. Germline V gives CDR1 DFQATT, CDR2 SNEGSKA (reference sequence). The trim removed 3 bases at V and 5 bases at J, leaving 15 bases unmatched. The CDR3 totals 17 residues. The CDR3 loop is CSASAPAGGGVVDTQYF. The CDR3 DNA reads TGCAGTGCTAGTGCCCCAGCCGGCGGGGGGGTTGTAGATACGCAGTATTTT.

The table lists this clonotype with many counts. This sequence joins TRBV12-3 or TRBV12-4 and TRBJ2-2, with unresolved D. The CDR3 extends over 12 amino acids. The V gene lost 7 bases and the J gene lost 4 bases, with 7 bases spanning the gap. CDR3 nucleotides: TGTGCCAGCACCCCCGGCACCGGGGAGCTGTTTTTT. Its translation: CASTPGTGELFF.

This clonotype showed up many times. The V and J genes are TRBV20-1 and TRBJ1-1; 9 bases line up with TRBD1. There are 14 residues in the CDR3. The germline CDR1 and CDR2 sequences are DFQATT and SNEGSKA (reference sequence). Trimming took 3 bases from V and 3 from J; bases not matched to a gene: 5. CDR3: CSARGTGMYTEAFF. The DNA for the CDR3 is TGCAGTGCTAGGGGGACAGGGATGTACACTGAAGCTTTCTTT.

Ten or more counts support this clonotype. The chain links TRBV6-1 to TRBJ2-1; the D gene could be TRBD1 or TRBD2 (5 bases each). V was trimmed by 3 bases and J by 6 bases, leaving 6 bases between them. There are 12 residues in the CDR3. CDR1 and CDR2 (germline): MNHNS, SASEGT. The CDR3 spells CASSDGANEQFF. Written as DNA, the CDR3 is TGTGCCAGCAGTGACGGGGCCAATGAGCAGTTCTTC.

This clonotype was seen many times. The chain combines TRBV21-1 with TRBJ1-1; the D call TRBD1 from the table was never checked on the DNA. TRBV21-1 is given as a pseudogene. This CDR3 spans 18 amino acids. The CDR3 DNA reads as TGTGCCAGCAACAAACCCCCGGGACGAAGACACATGAACACTGAAGCTTTCTTT. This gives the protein CASNKPPGRRHMNTEAFF.

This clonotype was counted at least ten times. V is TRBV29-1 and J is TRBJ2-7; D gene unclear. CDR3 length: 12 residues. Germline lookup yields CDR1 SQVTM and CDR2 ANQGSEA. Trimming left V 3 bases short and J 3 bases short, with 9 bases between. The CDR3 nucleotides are TGCAGCGTTGATAGGCCAGTCTACGAGCAGTACGTC. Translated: CSVDRPVYEQYV.

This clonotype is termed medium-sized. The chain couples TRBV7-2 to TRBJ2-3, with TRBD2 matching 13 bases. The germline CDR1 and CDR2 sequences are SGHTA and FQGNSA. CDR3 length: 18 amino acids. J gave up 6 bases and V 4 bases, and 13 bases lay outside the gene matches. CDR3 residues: CASSSARLAGGSMDTQYF. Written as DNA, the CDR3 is TGTGCCAGCAGCTCAGCCCGACTAGCGGGGGGCTCTATGGATACGCAGTATTTT.

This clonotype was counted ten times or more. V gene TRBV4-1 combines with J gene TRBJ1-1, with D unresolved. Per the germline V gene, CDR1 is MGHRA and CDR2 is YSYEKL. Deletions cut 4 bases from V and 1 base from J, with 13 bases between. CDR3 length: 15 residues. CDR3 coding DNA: TGCGCCAGCAGCCGCGTAGGGCTCACGAACACTGAAGCTTTCTTT. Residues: CASSRVGLTNTEAFF.

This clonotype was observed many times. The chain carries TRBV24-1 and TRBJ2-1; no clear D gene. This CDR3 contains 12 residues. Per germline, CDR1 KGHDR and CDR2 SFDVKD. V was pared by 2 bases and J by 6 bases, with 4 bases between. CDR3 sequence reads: CATSDSFNEQFF. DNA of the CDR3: TGTGCCACCAGTGATTCATTCAATGAGCAGTTCTTC.

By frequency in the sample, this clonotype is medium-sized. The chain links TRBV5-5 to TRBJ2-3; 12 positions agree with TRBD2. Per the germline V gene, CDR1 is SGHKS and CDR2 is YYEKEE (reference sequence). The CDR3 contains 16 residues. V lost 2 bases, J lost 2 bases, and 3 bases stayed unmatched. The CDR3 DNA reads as TGTGCCAGCAGCTTACTAGCGGGGGGCACCACAGATACGCAGTATTTT. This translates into CASSLLAGGTTDTQYF.

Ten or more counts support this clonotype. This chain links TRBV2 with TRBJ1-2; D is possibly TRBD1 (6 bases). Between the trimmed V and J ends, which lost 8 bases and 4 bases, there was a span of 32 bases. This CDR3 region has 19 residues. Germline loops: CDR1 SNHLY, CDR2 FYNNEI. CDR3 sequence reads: CASVSTESRPLDRIYGYTF. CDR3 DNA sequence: TGTGCCAGCGTTTCGACTGAATCAAGACCCTTGGACAGAATCTATGGCTACACCTTC.

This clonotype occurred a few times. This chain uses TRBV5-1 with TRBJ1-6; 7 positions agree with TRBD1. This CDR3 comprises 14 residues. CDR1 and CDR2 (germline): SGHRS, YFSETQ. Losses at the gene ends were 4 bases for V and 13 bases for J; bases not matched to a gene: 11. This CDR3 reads CASSVGQPIDPLHF. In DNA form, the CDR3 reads TGCGCCAGCAGCGTGGGACAGCCTATTGATCCCCTCCACTTT.

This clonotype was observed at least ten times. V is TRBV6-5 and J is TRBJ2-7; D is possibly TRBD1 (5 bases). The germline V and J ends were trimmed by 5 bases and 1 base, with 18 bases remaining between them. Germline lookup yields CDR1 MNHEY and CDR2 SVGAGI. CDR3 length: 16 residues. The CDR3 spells CASSPAPGSGSYEQYV. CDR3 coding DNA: TGTGCCAGCAGTCCCGCCCCAGGGTCAGGGTCCTACGAGCAGTACGTC.